This T cell receptor (beta chain) was captured by sequencing in a study of blood T cell repertoires in COVID-19. Study-level background: Samples taken during acute and convalescent COVID-19 were collected in the United States, Italy and Spain. T cells, B-cell-depleted T cells, or PBMCs provided the cDNA or gDNA that served as material.

Original methodology: Amplification with reference gene primers provided the estimates of nucleated cell counts. The table came from immunoSEQ multiplex PCR; TCRdb's copy has only in-frame clones and leaves some out. V and J calls plus clone size are reproduced from that table; the DNA served to infer D and trimming. The sample lists 95,000 to 150,000 clones, more than 75% seen once, with roughly 3.9% in the top ten. The CDR3 has 11 residues. Trimming pared 3 bases from V and 10 bases from J, leaving 7 bases between. In germline, CDR1 is SGHVS, CDR2 FNYEAQ. The rearrangement links TRBV7-6 to TRBJ2-1; D call uncertain. The sequencing sample was made of peripheral blood. This clonotype originated in a man in his 60s with acute or convalescent COVID-19. In nucleotides, the CDR3 is TGTGCCAGCAGCTTTAAAGCGGAGCAGTTCTTC. It translates to CASSFKAEQFF.